This T cell receptor beta chain was captured in a study of cytomegalovirus exposure and HLA in healthy donors. General study findings and limits: For TCR beta chains, V- and J-gene trimming was later linked to a missense DCLRE1C variant. Generally TCR sequences proved uncommon, though certain public TCRs appeared in numerous donors.

Amplification used 60 Vbeta primers and 13 Jbeta primers. Sequencing was performed with immunoSEQ multiplex PCR; in TCRdb, only in-frame clones are kept and a portion is missing. This table holds roughly 170,000 clones, 84% found once. This clone was recorded once. Its antigen is as yet unknown. The TCR sequence derives from a man under 40 in good health and CMV-seronegative. Sequencing was done on a sample of PBMCs.

CDR3 DNA: TGTGCCAGCAGCTTGGACGGGCGGGCCCCCTACGAGCAGTACTTC. Its translation is CASSLDGRAPYEQYF. The chain employs TRBV5-6 and TRBJ2-7, with D maybe TRBD2 (5 bases). The germline gives CDR1 SGHDT, CDR2 YYEEEE. V was shortened by 0 bases and J by 2 bases, with 12 bases between the two germline ends. This CDR3 is 15 amino acids long.